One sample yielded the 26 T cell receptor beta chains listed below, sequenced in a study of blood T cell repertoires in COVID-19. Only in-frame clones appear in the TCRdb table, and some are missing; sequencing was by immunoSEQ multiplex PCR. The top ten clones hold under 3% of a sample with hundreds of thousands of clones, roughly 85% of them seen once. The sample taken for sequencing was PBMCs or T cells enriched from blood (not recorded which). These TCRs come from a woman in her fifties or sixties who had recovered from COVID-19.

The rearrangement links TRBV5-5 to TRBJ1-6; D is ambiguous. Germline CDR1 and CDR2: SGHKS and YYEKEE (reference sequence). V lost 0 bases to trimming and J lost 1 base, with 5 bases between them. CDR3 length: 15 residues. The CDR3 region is CASSLGQSYNSPLHF. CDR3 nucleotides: TGTGCCAGCAGCTTGGGTCAGTCCTATAATTCACCCCTCCACTTT.

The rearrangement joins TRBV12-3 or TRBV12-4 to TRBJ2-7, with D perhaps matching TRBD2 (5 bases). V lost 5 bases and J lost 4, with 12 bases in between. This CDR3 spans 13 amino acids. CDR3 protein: CASSPRRGYEQYF. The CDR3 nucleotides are TGTGCCAGCAGTCCCCGACGCGGGTACGAGCAGTACTTC.

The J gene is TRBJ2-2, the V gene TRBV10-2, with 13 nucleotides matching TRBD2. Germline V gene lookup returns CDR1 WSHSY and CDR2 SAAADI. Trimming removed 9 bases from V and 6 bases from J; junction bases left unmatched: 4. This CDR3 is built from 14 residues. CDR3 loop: CASRTSGSPGELFF. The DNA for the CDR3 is TGCGCCAGTCGGACTAGCGGGAGTCCCGGGGAGCTGTTTTTT.

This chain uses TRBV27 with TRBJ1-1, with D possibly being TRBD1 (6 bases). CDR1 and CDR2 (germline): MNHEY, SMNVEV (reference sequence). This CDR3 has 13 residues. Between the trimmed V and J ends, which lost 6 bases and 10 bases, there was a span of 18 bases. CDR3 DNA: TGTGCCAGCAGAATGATAGGGCAGGGGAGAGCTTTCTTT. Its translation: CASRMIGQGRAFF.

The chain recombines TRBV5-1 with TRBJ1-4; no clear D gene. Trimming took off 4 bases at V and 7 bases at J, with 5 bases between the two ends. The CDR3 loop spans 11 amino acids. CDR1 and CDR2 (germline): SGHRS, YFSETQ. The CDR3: CASSLGEKLFF. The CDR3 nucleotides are TGCGCCAGCAGCCTCGGTGAAAAACTGTTTTTT.

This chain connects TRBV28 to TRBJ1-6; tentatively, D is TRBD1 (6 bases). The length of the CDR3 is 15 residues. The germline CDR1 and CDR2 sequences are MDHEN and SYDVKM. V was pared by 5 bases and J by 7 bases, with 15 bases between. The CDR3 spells CASSIRLQGNSPLHF. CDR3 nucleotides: TGTGCCAGCAGTATCCGTCTTCAGGGGAATTCACCCCTCCACTTT.

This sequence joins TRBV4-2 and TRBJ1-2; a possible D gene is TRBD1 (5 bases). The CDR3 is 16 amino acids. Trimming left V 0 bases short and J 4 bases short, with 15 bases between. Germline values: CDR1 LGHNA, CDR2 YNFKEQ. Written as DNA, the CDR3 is TGTGCCAGCAGCCAAGATATGAGGGACTTTGCCTATGGCTACACCTTC. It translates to CASSQDMRDFAYGYTF.

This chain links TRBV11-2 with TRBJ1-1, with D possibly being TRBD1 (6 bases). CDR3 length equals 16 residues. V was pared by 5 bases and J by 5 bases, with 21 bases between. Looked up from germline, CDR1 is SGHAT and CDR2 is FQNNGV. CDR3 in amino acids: CASSPILDRLKTEAFF. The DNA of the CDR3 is TGTGCCAGCAGCCCCATTTTGGACAGACTAAAGACTGAAGCTTTCTTT. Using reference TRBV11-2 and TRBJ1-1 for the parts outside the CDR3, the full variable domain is EAGVAQSPRYKIIEKRQSVAFWCNPISGHATLYWYQQILGQGPKLLIQFQNNGVVDDSQLPKDRFSAERLKGVDSTLKIQPAKLEDSAVYLCASSPILDRLKTEAFFGQGTRLTVV.

CDR3 in amino acids: CASAMGPNTEAFF. For the CDR3, the DNA is TGTGCCAGTGCTATGGGGCCGAACACTGAAGCTTTCTTT. V is TRBV9 and J is TRBJ1-1; a weak D match, TRBD1 (5 bases). V was shortened by 8 bases and J by 1 base, with 12 bases between the two germline ends. Germline CDR1 and CDR2: SGDLS and YYNGEE. This CDR3 spans 13 amino acids.

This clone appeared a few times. CDR3 loop: CASSLLTYNEQFF. In nucleotides, the CDR3 is TGTGCCAGCAGCTTACTAACTTACAATGAGCAGTTCTTC. The rearrangement links TRBV11-2 to TRBJ2-1; D call uncertain. Trimming pared 2 bases from V and 4 bases from J, leaving 6 bases between. The CDR3 runs to 13 residues. The V gene's germline CDR1 is SGHAT and CDR2 FQNNGV. Combining the CDR3 with reference TRBV11-2 and TRBJ2-1 gives the whole variable domain EAGVAQSPRYKIIEKRQSVAFWCNPISGHATLYWYQQILGQGPKLLIQFQNNGVVDDSQLPKDRFSAERLKGVDSTLKIQPAKLEDSAVYLCASSLLTYNEQFFGPGTRLTVL.

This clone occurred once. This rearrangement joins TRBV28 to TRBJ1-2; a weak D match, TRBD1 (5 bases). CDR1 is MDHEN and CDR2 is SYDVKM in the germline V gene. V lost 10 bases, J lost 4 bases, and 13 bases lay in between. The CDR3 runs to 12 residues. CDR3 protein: CATQRQLYGYTF. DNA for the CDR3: TGTGCCACCCAAAGACAGCTCTATGGCTACACCTTC.

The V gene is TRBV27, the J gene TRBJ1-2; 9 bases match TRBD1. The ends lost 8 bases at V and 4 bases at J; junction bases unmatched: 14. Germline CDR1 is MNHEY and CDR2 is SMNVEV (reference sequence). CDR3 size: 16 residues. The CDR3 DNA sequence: TGTGCCAGCGGGTCCGGGACAGGGTTCGGGAGCTATGGCTACACCTTC. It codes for CASGSGTGFGSYGYTF.

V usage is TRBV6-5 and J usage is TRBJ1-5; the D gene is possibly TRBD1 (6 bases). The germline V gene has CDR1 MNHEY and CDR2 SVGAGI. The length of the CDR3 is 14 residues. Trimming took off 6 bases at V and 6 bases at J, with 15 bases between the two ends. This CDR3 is CASRLWGQGQPQHF. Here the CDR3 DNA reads TGTGCCAGCAGACTCTGGGGGCAGGGTCAGCCCCAGCATTTT.

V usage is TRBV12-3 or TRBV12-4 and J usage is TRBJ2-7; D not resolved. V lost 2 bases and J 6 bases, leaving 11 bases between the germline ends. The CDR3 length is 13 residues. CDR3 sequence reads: CASSLRTGSEQYF. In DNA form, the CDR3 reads TGTGCCAGCAGTTTACGTACGGGTTCCGAGCAGTACTTC.

The CDR3 is CASSLVGGDEQYF. For the CDR3, the DNA is TGTGCCAGCAGTTTAGTAGGGGGCGACGAGCAGTACTTC. J is TRBJ2-7 and V is TRBV12-3 or TRBV12-4; 7 positions match TRBD1. The CDR3 contains 13 residues. Losses at the gene ends were 1 base for V and 5 bases for J; bases not matched to a gene: 2.

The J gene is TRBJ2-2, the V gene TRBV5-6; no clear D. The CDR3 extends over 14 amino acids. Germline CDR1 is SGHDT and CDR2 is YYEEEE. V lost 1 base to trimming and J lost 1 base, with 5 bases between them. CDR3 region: CASSLYRNTGELFF. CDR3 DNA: TGTGCCAGCAGCTTGTACAGGAACACCGGGGAGCTGTTTTTT.

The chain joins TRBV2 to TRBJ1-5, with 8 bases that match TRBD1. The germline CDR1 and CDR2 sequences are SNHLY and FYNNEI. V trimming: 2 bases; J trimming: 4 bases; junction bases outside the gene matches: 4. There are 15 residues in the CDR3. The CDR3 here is CASSEQGARNQPQHF. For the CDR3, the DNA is TGTGCCAGCAGTGAACAGGGGGCCAGGAATCAGCCCCAGCATTTT.

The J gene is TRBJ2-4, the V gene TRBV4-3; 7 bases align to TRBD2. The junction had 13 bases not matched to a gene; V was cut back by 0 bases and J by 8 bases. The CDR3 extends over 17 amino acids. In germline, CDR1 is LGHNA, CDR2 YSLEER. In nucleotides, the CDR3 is TGCGCCAGCAGCCAAGAGGCACGCGGGGAGGGCCGGGACATTCAGTACTTC. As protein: CASSQEARGEGRDIQYF.

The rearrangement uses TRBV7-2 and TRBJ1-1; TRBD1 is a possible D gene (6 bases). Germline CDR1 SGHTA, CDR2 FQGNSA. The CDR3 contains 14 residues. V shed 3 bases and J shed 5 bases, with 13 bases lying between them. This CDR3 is CASSFTPGQTEAFF. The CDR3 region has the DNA TGTGCCAGCAGCTTTACCCCGGGACAAACTGAAGCTTTCTTT.

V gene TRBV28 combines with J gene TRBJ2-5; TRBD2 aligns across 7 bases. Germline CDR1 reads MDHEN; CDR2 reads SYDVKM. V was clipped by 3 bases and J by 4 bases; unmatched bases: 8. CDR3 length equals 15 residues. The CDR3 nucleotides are TGTGCCAGCAGTTTGTTGGTTAGGGAGGGAGAGACCCAGTACTTC. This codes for CASSLLVREGETQYF.

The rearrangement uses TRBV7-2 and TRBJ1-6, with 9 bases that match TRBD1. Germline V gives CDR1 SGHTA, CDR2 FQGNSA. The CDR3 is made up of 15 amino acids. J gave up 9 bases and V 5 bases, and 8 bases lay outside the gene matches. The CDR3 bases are TGTGCCAGCAGCGATCCGGGACAGGGTGGTTCACCCCTCCACTTT. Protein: CASSDPGQGGSPLHF.

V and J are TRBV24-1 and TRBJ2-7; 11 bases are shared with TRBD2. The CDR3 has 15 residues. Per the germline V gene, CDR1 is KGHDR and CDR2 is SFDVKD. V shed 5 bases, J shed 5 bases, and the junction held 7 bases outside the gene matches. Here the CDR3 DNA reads TGTGCCACCAGTGTTAGCGGGGGGGCGGAAAACGAGCAGTACTTC. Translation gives CATSVSGGAENEQYF.

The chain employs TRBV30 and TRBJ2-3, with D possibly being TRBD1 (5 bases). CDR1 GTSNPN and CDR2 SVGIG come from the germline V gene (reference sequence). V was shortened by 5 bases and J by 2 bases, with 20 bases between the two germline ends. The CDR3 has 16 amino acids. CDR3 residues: CAWSAGATLNTDTQYF. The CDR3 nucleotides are TGTGCCTGGTCCGCTGGGGCCACCCTTAACACAGATACGCAGTATTTT.

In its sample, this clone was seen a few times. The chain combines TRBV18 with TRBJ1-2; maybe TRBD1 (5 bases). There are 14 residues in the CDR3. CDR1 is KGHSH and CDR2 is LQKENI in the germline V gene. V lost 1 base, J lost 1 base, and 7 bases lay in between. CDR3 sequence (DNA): TGTGCCAGCTCACCACAGACAGATAACTATGGCTACACCTTC. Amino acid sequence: CASSPQTDNYGYTF.

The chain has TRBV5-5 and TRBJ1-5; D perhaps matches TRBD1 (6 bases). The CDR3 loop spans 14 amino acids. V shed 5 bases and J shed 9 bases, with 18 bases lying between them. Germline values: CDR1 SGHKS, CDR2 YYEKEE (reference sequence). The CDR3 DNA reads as TGTGCCAGCAGTCTGGACAGCTCTATAGGGCCCCAGCATTTT. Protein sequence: CASSLDSSIGPQHF.

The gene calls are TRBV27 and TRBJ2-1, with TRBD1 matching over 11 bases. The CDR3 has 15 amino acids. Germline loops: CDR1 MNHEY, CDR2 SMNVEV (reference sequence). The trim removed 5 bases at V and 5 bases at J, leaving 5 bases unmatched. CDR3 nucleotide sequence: TGTGCCAGCAGTCACGGGACAGGGGGAAACAATGAGCAGTTCTTC. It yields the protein CASSHGTGGNNEQFF.